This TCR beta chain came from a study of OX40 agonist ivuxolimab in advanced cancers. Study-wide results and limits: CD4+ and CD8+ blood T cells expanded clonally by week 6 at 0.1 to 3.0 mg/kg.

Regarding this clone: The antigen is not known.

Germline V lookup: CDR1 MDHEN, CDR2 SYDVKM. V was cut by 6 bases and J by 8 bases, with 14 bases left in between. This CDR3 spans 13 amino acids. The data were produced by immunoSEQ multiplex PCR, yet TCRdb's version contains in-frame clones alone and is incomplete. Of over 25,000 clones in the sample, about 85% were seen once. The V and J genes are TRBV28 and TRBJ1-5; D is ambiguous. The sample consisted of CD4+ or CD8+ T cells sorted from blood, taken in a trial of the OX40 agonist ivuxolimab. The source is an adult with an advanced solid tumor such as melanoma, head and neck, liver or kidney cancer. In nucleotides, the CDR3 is TGTGCCAGCAGGGAGTTACGGGGAGAGCCCCAGCATTTT. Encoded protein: CASRELRGEPQHF. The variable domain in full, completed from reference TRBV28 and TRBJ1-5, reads DVKVTQSSRYLVKRTGEKVFLECVQDMDHENMFWYRQDPGLGLRLIYFSYDVKMKEKGDIPEGYSVSREKKERFSLILESASTNQTSMYLCASRELRGEPQHFGDGTRLSIL.